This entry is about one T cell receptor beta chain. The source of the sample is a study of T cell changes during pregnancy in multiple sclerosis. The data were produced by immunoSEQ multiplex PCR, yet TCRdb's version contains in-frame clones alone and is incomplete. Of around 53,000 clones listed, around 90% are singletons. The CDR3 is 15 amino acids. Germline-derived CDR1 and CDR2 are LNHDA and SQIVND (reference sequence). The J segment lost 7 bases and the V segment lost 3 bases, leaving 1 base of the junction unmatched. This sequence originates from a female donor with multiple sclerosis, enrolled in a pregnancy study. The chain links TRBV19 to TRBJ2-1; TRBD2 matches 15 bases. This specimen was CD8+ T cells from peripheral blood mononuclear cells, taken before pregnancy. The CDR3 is CASSIGLAGGNEQFF. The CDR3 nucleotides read TGTGCCAGTAGTATCGGACTAGCGGGGGGGAATGAGCAGTTCTTC.